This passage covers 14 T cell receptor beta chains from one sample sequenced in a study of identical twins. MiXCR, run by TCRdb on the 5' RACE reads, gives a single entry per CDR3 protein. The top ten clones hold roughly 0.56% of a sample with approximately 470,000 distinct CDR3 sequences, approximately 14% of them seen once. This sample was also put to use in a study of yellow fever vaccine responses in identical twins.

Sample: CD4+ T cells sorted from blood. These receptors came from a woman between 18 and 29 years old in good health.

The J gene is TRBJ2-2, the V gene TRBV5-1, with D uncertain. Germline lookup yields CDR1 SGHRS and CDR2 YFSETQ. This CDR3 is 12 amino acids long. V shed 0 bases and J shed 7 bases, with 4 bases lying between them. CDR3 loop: CASSLEGGELFF. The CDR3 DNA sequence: TGCGCCAGCAGCTTGGAAGGCGGGGAGCTGTTTTTT.

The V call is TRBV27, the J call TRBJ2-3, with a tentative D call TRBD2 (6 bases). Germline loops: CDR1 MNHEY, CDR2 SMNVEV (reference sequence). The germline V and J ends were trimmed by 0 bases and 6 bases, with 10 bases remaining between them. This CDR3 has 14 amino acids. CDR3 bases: TGTGCCAGCAGTTTATCGGGGGGTTGGGATACGCAGTATTTT. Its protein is CASSLSGGWDTQYF.

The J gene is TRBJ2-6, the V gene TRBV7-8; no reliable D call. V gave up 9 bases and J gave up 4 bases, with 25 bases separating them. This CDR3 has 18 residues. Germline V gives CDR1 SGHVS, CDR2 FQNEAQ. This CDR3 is CASFSQVSGRNGANVLTF. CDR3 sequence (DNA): TGTGCCAGTTTTTCCCAGGTGTCGGGCCGGAACGGGGCCAACGTCCTGACTTTC.

The CDR3 nucleotides are TGTGCCAGCAGTCCAACCGACAGGAGTCGGAATTCACCCCTCCACTTT. Amino acids: CASSPTDRSRNSPLHF. This sequence joins TRBV6-1 and TRBJ1-6; TRBD1 might be the D (6 bases). The CDR3 length is 16 residues. CDR1 and CDR2 (germline): MNHNS, SASEGT. V lost 5 bases and J 7 bases, leaving 18 bases between the germline ends.

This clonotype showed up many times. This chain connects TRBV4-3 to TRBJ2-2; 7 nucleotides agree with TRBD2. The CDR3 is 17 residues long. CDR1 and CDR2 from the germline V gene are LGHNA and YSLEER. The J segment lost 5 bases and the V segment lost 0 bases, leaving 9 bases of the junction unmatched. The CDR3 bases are TGCGCCAGCAGCCAAGAGGTGTTTAGCGGGTTTACCGGGGAGCTGTTTTTT. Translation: CASSQEVFSGFTGELFF.

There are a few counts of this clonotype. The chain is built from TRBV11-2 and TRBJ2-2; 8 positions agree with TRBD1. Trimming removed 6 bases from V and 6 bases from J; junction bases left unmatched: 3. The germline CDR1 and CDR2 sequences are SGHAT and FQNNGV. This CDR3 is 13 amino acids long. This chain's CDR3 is CASRRQGSGELFF. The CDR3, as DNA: TGTGCCAGCAGACGACAGGGGTCCGGGGAGCTGTTTTTT.

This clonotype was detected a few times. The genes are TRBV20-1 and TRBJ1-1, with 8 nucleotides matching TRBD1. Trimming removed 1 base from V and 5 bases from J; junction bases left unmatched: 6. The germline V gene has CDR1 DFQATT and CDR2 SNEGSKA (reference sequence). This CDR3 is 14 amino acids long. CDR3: CSARAGQGRTEAFF. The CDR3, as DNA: TGCAGTGCTAGAGCTGGACAGGGCCGGACTGAAGCTTTCTTT.

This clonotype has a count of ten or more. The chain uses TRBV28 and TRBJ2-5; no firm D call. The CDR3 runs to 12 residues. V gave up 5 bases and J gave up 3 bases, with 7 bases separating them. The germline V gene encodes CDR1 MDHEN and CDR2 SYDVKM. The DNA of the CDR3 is TGTGCCAGCAGTCTTCTTAAAGAGACCCAGTACTTC. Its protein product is CASSLLKETQYF.

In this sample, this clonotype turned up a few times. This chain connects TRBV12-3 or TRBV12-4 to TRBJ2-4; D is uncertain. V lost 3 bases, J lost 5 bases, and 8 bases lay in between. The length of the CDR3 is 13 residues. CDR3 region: CASSLIRQNIQYF. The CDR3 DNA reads TGTGCCAGCAGTTTGATCAGACAAAACATTCAGTACTTC.

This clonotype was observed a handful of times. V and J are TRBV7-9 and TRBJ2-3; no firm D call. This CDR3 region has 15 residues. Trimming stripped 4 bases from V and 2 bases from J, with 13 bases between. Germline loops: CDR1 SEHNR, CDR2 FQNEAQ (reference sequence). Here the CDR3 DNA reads TGTGCCAGCAGCTCGGCCCCACCTATCACAGATACGCAGTATTTT. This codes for CASSSAPPITDTQYF.

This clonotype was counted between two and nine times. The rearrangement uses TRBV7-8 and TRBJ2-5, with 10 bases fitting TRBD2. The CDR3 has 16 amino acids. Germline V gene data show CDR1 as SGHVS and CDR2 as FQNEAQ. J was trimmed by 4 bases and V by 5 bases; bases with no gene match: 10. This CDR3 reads CASSLPPSGGGETQYF. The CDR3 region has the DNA TGTGCCAGCAGCCTCCCCCCTAGCGGGGGTGGAGAGACCCAGTACTTC.

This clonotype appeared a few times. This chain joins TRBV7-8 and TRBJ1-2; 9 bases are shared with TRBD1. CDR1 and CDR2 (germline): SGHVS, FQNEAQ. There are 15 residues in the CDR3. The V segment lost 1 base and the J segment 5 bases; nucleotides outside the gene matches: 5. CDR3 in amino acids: CASSLVRDRVYGYTF. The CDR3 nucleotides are TGTGCCAGCAGCTTAGTCCGGGACAGGGTATATGGCTACACCTTC.

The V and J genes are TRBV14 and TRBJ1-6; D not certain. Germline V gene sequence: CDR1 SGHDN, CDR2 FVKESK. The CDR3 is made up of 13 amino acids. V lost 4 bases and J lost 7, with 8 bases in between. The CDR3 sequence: CASSRTKNSPLHF. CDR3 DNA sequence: TGTGCCAGCAGCCGAACGAAGAATTCACCCCTCCACTTT.

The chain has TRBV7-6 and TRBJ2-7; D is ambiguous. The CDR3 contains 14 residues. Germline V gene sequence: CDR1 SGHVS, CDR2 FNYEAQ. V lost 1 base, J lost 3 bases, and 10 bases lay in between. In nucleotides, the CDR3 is TGTGCCAGCAGCTTAGAGCCAACCAGCTACGAGCAGTACTTC. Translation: CASSLEPTSYEQYF. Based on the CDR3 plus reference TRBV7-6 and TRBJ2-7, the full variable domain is GAGVSQSPRYKVTKRGQDVALRCDPISGHVSLYWYRQALGQGPEFLTYFNYEAQQDKSGLPNDRFSAERPEGSISTLTIQRTEQRDSAMYRCASSLEPTSYEQYFGPGTRLTVT.